The rows below give T cell receptor beta chains drawn from one sample of a study of shared T cell receptors in the human thymus. Profiling relied on immunoSEQ multiplex PCR, and the TCRdb table lists in-frame clones only, not all of them. Counted here are 500,000 to 750,000 clones, approximately 90% occurring once; the ten biggest clones make up around 0.0099%. This same sample was also part of a study on human thymus T cells.

Material for sequencing was thymocytes. The source is a boy under two years old with a congenital heart defect. CDR3s include the opening cysteine and the closing phenylalanine or tryptophan.

j_call v_call cdr3_aa
TRBJ2-7 TRBV7-8 CASSLGVSSYEQYF
TRBJ1-2 TRBV4-3 CASSQSGTGDGYTF
TRBJ1-5 TRBV28 CASILKGENQPQHF
TRBJ2-2 TRBV4-3 CASSLDTGELFF
TRBJ2-2 TRBV6-1 CASSEDRTGLFDTGELFF
TRBJ2-7 TRBV7-9 CASSLMGGEQYF
TRBJ2-1 TRBV4-1 CASSPDAAGDYNEQFF
TRBJ2-5 TRBV4-3 CASSQDQSGALETQYF
TRBJ2-1 TRBV7-8 CASSFSSGSYNEQFF
TRBJ2-7 TRBV10-3 CAISDSGDPYEQYF
TRBJ2-2 TRBV4-3 CASRYRDRGNTGELFF
TRBJ2-5 TRBV5-6 CASSRTSIQGAQETQYF
TRBJ2-5 TRBV7-9 CASSSPGTGGRLETQYF
TRBJ1-2 TRBV28 CASRTGGYGYTF
TRBJ2-1 TRBV14 CASSQEIPPSEQFF
TRBJ2-7 TRBV19 CASSRDRDEQYF
TRBJ2-6 TRBV5-8 CASSTRRRQGQVEGANVLTF
TRBJ2-7 TRBV5-4 CASSLGSRGASGSVYEQYF
TRBJ2-7 TRBV5-1 CASSPAGSEQYF
TRBJ2-1 TRBV19 CASSIEETRNGNEQFF
TRBJ2-1 TRBV9 CASSVAPTSGRGYNEQFF
TRBJ1-3 TRBV28 CASSLAESQGNTIYF
TRBJ2-1 TRBV6-1 CASSSWDRGNNEQFF
TRBJ2-1 TRBV9 CASSVEGRGWVHEQFF
TRBJ2-7 TRBV5-5 CASSLLGLVQRGTNYEQYF
TRBJ2-1 TRBV14 CASSQERKGARGPSYNEQFF
TRBJ2-3 TRBV4-3 CASKRREADTQYF
TRBJ2-3 TRBV6-1 CASSVAIGTGSTDTQYF
TRBJ2-7 TRBV6-1 CASSEKTGLASSYEQYF
TRBJ2-1 TRBV10-3 CAISFLWGGGGNEQFF
TRBJ2-1 TRBV29-1 CSVEDKRGSPHEQFF
TRBJ2-2 TRBV19 CASSTWTGGTGELFF
TRBJ2-7 TRBV5-4 CASSLPRTSSYEQYF
TRBJ2-7 TRBV4-2 CASSQEGHEQYF
TRBJ2-1 TRBV10-1 CASQAERGAYNEQFF
TRBJ2-2 TRBV7-2 CASSERWNTGELFF
TRBJ1-5 TRBV30 CAWSVLGPVLTGGNQPQHF
TRBJ2-1 TRBV28 CASSLRAPGTRYNEQFF
TRBJ2-5 TRBV4-2 CASSQPPWPLVETQYF
TRBJ1-4 TRBV30 CAWGGISWGSNEKLFF
TRBJ2-1 TRBV14 CASSQYGGGGRNEQFF
TRBJ2-7 TRBV2 CASFPGTGFHEQYF
TRBJ2-7 TRBV7-9 CASSQGVAQDYEQYF
TRBJ2-4 TRBV14 CASSRSGLLAKNIQYF
TRBJ1-1 TRBV6-6 CASSYSIGGETEAFF
TRBJ2-7 TRBV11-2 CASSLVADRAYEQYF
TRBJ2-7 TRBV11-3 CASSLDGGGYEQYF